This TCR beta chain came from a study of shared clonotypes between healthy human individuals. Study results and caveats: Memory subsets generally showed smaller estimated richness than naive subsets did.

A single count supports this clone. What it recognizes is unknown. Clones were sequenced by immunoSEQ multiplex PCR, and TCRdb holds only the in-frame ones, with some missing. The table shows 2 million to 2.5 million clones, with about 95% occurring only once. The germline V gene has CDR1 MNHEY and CDR2 SVGAGI. The junction had 4 bases not matched to a gene; V was cut back by 6 bases and J by 6 bases. CDR3 length: 13 amino acids. This sequence originates from a man between 18 and 29 years old in good health. Sequenced input: naive CD4+ T cells sorted from blood. Sample subset: CD45RA+ positively selected. The rearrangement links TRBV6-5 to TRBJ2-7; TRBD2 matches at 11 bases. DNA for the CDR3: TGTGCCAGCAGCTCGCTAGCGGGAGGCGAGCAGTACTTC. It yields the protein CASSSLAGGEQYF.